These 21 T cell receptor beta chains came from one sample sequenced in a study of blood T cell repertoires in COVID-19. Only in-frame clones appear in the TCRdb table, and some are missing; sequencing was by immunoSEQ multiplex PCR. There are fewer than 200,000 clones in the sample; around 86% occur only once, and 20% to 25% lies in the top ten. Sequencing was done on a sample of PBMCs or T cells enriched from blood (not recorded which). The receptors shown here come from a woman in her thirties or forties in a cohort exposed to, infected with or recovered from COVID-19 (not recorded which).

This rearrangement joins TRBV3-1 (or the pseudogene TRBV3-2) to TRBJ2-7; 7 bases fit TRBD1. The V segment lost 5 bases and the J segment 5 bases; nucleotides outside the gene matches: 12. The CDR3 extends over 15 amino acids. Germline assignment: CDR1 LGHDT and CDR2 YNNKEL (reference sequence). CDR3 sequence reads: CASSGTGTADHEQYF. The CDR3, as DNA: TGTGCCAGCAGCGGAACCGGGACAGCCGATCACGAGCAGTACTTC.

The V and J genes are TRBV7-2 and TRBJ2-7; 7 bases line up with TRBD2. The CDR3 runs 15 residues. The trim removed 5 bases at V and 0 bases at J, leaving 7 bases unmatched. Germline assignment: CDR1 SGHTA and CDR2 FQGNSA. CDR3 protein: CASSEASGSSYEQYF. Here the CDR3 DNA reads TGTGCCAGCAGCGAGGCTAGCGGAAGCTCCTACGAGCAGTACTTC.

The chain recombines TRBV19 with TRBJ1-1; D possibly corresponds to TRBD1 (5 bases). Between the trimmed V and J ends, which lost 5 bases and 1 base, there was a span of 20 bases. The CDR3 covers 17 residues. Per the germline V gene, CDR1 is LNHDA and CDR2 is SQIVND (reference sequence). The CDR3 coding sequence is TGTGCCAGTAGTTCCCGACCGGGTAAGGACACGAACACTGAAGCTTTCTTT. Translating gives CASSSRPGKDTNTEAFF.

V and J are TRBV6-5 and TRBJ1-1, with D tentatively TRBD1 (6 bases). Germline values: CDR1 MNHEY, CDR2 SVGAGI. CDR3 length equals 13 residues. Between the trimmed V and J ends, which lost 4 bases and 1 base, there was a span of 7 bases. The CDR3 spells CASSLQGNTEAFF. The CDR3 region has the DNA TGTGCCAGCAGTTTACAGGGGAACACTGAAGCTTTCTTT.

This sequence joins TRBV5-5 and TRBJ2-5; D gene unclear. V gave up 4 bases and J gave up 5 bases, with 9 bases separating them. The CDR3 sequence is 12 residues long. Looked up from germline, CDR1 is SGHKS and CDR2 is YYEKEE (reference sequence). In nucleotides, the CDR3 is TGTGCCAGCAGCGCCTATCTCGAGACCCAGTACTTC. Residues: CASSAYLETQYF. Based on the CDR3 plus reference TRBV5-5 and TRBJ2-5, the full variable domain is DAGVTQSPTHLIKTRGQQVTLRCSPISGHKSVSWYQQVLGQGPQFIFQYYEKEERGRGNFPDRFSARQFPNYSSELNVNALLLGDSALYLCASSAYLETQYFGPGTRLLVL.

V and J are TRBV5-1 and TRBJ1-1; D perhaps matches TRBD1 (6 bases). This CDR3 contains 14 residues. Germline-derived CDR1 and CDR2 are SGHRS and YFSETQ. V lost 4 bases to trimming and J lost 5 bases, with 15 bases between them. CDR3 coding DNA: TGCGCCAGCAGCACGGAAGGGGGAGGGACTGAAGCTTTCTTT. It codes for CASSTEGGGTEAFF.

The V gene is TRBV28, the J gene TRBJ2-3; unclear D gene. CDR1 MDHEN and CDR2 SYDVKM come from the germline V gene. Deletions cut 2 bases from V and 0 bases from J, with 12 bases between. This CDR3 is built from 16 residues. Written as DNA, the CDR3 is TGTGCCAGCAGTTTACCGACTCTCTATAGCACAGATACGCAGTATTTT. Translating gives CASSLPTLYSTDTQYF.

The chain couples TRBV29-1 to TRBJ1-1; 7 bases match TRBD1. This CDR3 contains 12 residues. Germline lookup yields CDR1 SQVTM and CDR2 ANQGSEA. Trimming cost V 3 bases and J 9 bases; bases outside gene matches: 7. CDR3 nucleotides: TGCAGCGTTGAGGGCTCGGGACAGAAAGCTTTCTTT. Translating it yields CSVEGSGQKAFF.

The rearrangement joins TRBV10-3 to TRBJ1-2; 7 positions agree with TRBD1. V lost 7 bases, J lost 2 bases, and 7 bases stayed unmatched. Germline V gene data show CDR1 as ENHRY and CDR2 as SYGVKD. The CDR3 covers 14 residues. The CDR3 sequence is CAINSGTVNYGYTF. The DNA of the CDR3 is TGTGCCATCAATTCCGGGACAGTCAACTATGGCTACACCTTC.

The rearrangement links TRBV19 to TRBJ2-1, with 8 bases fitting TRBD2. Germline lookup yields CDR1 LNHDA and CDR2 SQIVND (reference sequence). CDR3 size: 17 residues. Germline trimming cut 7 bases from V and 9 bases from J; bases unmatched to any gene: 20. The CDR3 loop is CASIRSSGKTGTIEQFF. Written as DNA, the CDR3 is TGTGCCAGTATCAGGAGTAGCGGGAAAACGGGCACAATTGAGCAGTTCTTC. Together with reference TRBV19 and TRBJ2-1, the CDR3 gives the full variable domain: DGGITQSPKYLFRKEGQNVTLSCEQNLNHDAMYWYRQDPGQGLRLIYYSQIVNDFQKGDIAEGYSVSREKKESFPLTVTSAQKNPTAFYLCASIRSSGKTGTIEQFFGPGTRLTVL.

The rearrangement links TRBV7-9 to TRBJ1-1; no definite D call. V was pared by 7 bases and J by 6 bases, with 18 bases between. The CDR3 runs 14 residues. CDR1 and CDR2 from the germline V gene are SEHNR and FQNEAQ (reference sequence). CDR3 in amino acids: CASTPTRLVAEAFF. CDR3 nucleotide sequence: TGTGCCAGCACCCCGACAAGGCTGGTAGCTGAAGCTTTCTTT. Full variable domain (missing parts from reference TRBV7-9 and TRBJ1-1): DTGVSQNPRHKITKRGQNVTFRCDPISEHNRLYWYRQTLGQGPEFLTYFQNEAQLEKSRLLSDRFSAERPKGSFSTLEIQRTEQGDSAMYLCASTPTRLVAEAFFGQGTRLTVV.

In its sample, this clone was seen many times. V and J are TRBV10-2 and TRBJ1-3; D not certain. Per germline, CDR1 WSHSY and CDR2 SAAADI. CDR3 size: 12 residues. The V end lost 4 bases, the J end lost 4 bases, and 5 bases lay between the germline ends. The DNA of the CDR3 is TGCGCCAGCAGTGGGCAGGGAAACACCATATATTTT. Translating it yields CASSGQGNTIYF.

The chain is built from TRBV3-1 (or the pseudogene TRBV3-2) and TRBJ2-7; weak D call: TRBD1 (6 bases). Per the germline V gene, CDR1 is LGHDT and CDR2 is YNNKEL (reference sequence). The CDR3 is made up of 16 amino acids. V shed 1 base and J shed 0 bases, with 13 bases lying between them. The chain's CDR3 is CASSQVGQLSSYEQYF. DNA for the CDR3: TGTGCCAGCAGCCAAGTCGGACAGCTCAGCTCCTACGAGCAGTACTTC.

V usage is TRBV6-5 and J usage is TRBJ1-2; a possible D gene is TRBD1 (6 bases). Germline V gene sequence: CDR1 MNHEY, CDR2 SVGAGI. Trimming cost V 0 bases and J 3 bases, with 14 bases left between them. The CDR3 is made up of 16 amino acids. CDR3 DNA: TGTGCCAGCAGTTACTCCCCGCGGGGGGCATACTATGGCTACACCTTC. It is translated as CASSYSPRGAYYGYTF.

The chain employs TRBV19 and TRBJ2-1; 8 nucleotides align to TRBD1. The CDR3 has 15 residues. Trimming took 8 bases from V and 7 from J; bases not matched to a gene: 13. Per germline, CDR1 LNHDA and CDR2 SQIVND (reference sequence). CDR3 coding DNA: TGTGCCAGTTATAACGGGGCAGGGGGCGGGAATGAGCAGTTCTTC. Encoded protein: CASYNGAGGGNEQFF.

This chain's CDR3 is CASSPTGGPHQPQHF. The CDR3 region has the DNA TGTGCCAGCAGCCCCACAGGGGGCCCCCATCAGCCCCAGCATTTT. This chain joins TRBV7-2 and TRBJ1-5; the match to TRBD1 covers 9 bases. Germline V lookup: CDR1 SGHTA, CDR2 FQGNSA. CDR3 length: 15 amino acids. The ends lost 5 bases at V and 5 bases at J; junction bases unmatched: 7.

This clone appeared a single time. The rearrangement links TRBV11-2 to TRBJ1-2, with D hard to call. Trimming took 4 bases from V and 1 from J, leaving 4 bases between them. This CDR3 contains 12 residues. Germline values: CDR1 SGHAT, CDR2 FQNNGV. DNA of the CDR3: TGTGCCAGCAGCTACGGTAACTATGGCTACACCTTC. It translates to CASSYGNYGYTF.

This clone was observed a single time. This chain connects TRBV28 to TRBJ1-4; maybe TRBD1 (5 bases). The germline gives CDR1 MDHEN, CDR2 SYDVKM. The CDR3 length is 17 residues. V was trimmed by 6 bases and J by 3 bases, leaving 20 bases between them. DNA for the CDR3: TGTGCCAGCAGCCAGGTGTGGGACTCTCCCTCTAATGAAAAACTGTTTTTT. Translating it yields CASSQVWDSPSNEKLFF. The whole variable domain, filled in from reference TRBV28 and TRBJ1-4, reads DVKVTQSSRYLVKRTGEKVFLECVQDMDHENMFWYRQDPGLGLRLIYFSYDVKMKEKGDIPEGYSVSREKKERFSLILESASTNQTSMYLCASSQVWDSPSNEKLFFGSGTQLSVL.

The chain is built from TRBV27 and TRBJ2-2; TRBD1 is a possible D gene (6 bases). V lost 7 bases, J lost 7 bases, and 13 bases lay in between. The CDR3 covers 13 residues. The germline gives CDR1 MNHEY, CDR2 SMNVEV (reference sequence). The CDR3 DNA reads as TGTGCCAGCACCCAGGGGTCGAGCGGGGAGCTGTTTTTT. Protein: CASTQGSSGELFF.

This clone was seen just once. CDR3 in amino acids: CASSLRGSTEAFF. CDR3 DNA sequence: TGCGCCAGCAGCTTGAGGGGGAGCACTGAAGCTTTCTTT. The chain joins TRBV5-1 to TRBJ1-1; D may be TRBD1 (6 bases). There are 13 residues in the CDR3. The germline gives CDR1 SGHRS, CDR2 YFSETQ. V dropped 1 base and J dropped 4 bases, with 8 bases sitting between them.

The chain employs TRBV19 and TRBJ2-3; TRBD2 agrees at 10 bases. The CDR3 is made up of 15 amino acids. V lost 5 bases and J lost 5; bases outside the gene matches: 7. The germline gives CDR1 LNHDA, CDR2 SQIVND (reference sequence). The CDR3 region is CASSSEAGGLDTQYF. CDR3 DNA: TGTGCCAGTAGTTCTGAAGCGGGAGGGTTAGATACGCAGTATTTT.